The 32 T cell receptor beta chains listed next were all sequenced from one sample in a study of shared clonotypes between healthy human individuals (dated by TCRdb to the early 2020s). Libraries were made using the immunoSEQ multiplex PCR assay. Held by TCRdb, this immuneACCESS table contains in-frame sequences only and omits some clones. Under half of the omission traces to an unresolved V gene where checked; the cause of the rest is unknown. The sample yields a few hundred thousand clones; around 87% were counted once. About a sixth of the sample rests with the top ten. The material sequenced was memory CD8+ T cells sorted from blood. The cell subset or site label of this sample denotes: CD45RO+ cells pooled with CCR7-negative TemRA cells. These receptor sequences come from a young man in good health.

This CDR3 reads CASSITGAQFYGYTF. DNA for the CDR3: TGTGCCAGTAGTATAACAGGGGCCCAGTTTTATGGCTACACCTTC. The V and J genes are TRBV19 and TRBJ1-2; 7 bases agree with TRBD1. V was clipped by 2 bases and J by 5 bases; unmatched bases: 8. The CDR3 runs to 15 residues. Looked up from germline, CDR1 is LNHDA and CDR2 is SQIVND (reference sequence).

CDR3 bases: TGTGCCAGCTCACTGAGGACAGGGGGAGTCACAGATACGCAGTATTTT. Protein product: CASSLRTGGVTDTQYF. The chain carries TRBV18 and TRBJ2-3, with 10 bases fitting TRBD1. The germline CDR1 and CDR2 sequences are KGHSH and LQKENI. With 4 bases clipped from V and 2 bases from J, the junction kept 6 bases outside the gene matches. The length of the CDR3 is 16 residues.

The rearrangement links TRBV9 to TRBJ1-2; D ambiguous. The germline V and J ends were trimmed by 3 bases and 4 bases, with 10 bases remaining between them. Germline V CDR1 and CDR2: SGDLS, YYNGEE. This CDR3 is built from 13 residues. The CDR3 nucleotides read TGTGCCAGCAGCGCCGTGCCATTCTATGGCTACACCTTC. Protein: CASSAVPFYGYTF. The full variable domain, with the rest looked up from reference TRBV9 and TRBJ1-2, is DSGVTQTPKHLITATGQRVTLRCSPRSGDLSVYWYQQSLDQGLQFLIQYYNGEERAKGNILERFSAQQFPDLHSELNLSSLELGDSALYFCASSAVPFYGYTFGSGTRLTVV.

The chain is built from TRBV27 and TRBJ1-2, with D hard to call. V was shortened by 0 bases and J by 5 bases, with 25 bases between the two germline ends. The CDR3 is 19 amino acids. Germline CDR1 and CDR2: MNHEY and SMNVEV (reference sequence). The CDR3 DNA reads TGTGCCAGCAGTTTATCTCGGGGTCCAGGACTCCGTACCGATTATGGCTACACCTTC. Translating it yields CASSLSRGPGLRTDYGYTF.

In this sample, this clone turned up a few times. This chain connects TRBV19 to TRBJ1-1; D remains ambiguous. This CDR3 contains 13 residues. Trimming took 1 base from V and 5 from J, leaving 8 bases between them. The V gene's germline CDR1 is LNHDA and CDR2 SQIVND (reference sequence). CDR3 coding DNA: TGTGCCAGTAGTATAGGGCCACAGACTGAAGCTTTCTTT. Protein sequence: CASSIGPQTEAFF.

As regards this clone: An end of the junction differs from the germline gene, which may be a read error. V usage is TRBV4-1 and J usage is TRBJ2-2; D is unclear. The CDR3 has 16 amino acids. The germline gives CDR1 MGHRA, CDR2 YSYEKL. The CDR3 sequence: CASRQDGYSNTGELFF. The CDR3 region has the DNA TGCGCCAGCAGACAAGATGGGTACTCGAACACCGGGGAGCTGTTTTTT.

The chain combines TRBV4-2 with TRBJ2-3, with 12 positions matching TRBD2. Trimming took 5 bases from V and 6 from J; bases not matched to a gene: 9. This CDR3 comprises 16 residues. In germline, CDR1 is LGHNA, CDR2 YNFKEQ. The CDR3 nucleotides read TGTGCCAGCAGCTTTAGACTAGCGGGAGAGGTCGATACGCAGTATTTT. Translation gives CASSFRLAGEVDTQYF.

The gene calls are TRBV13 and TRBJ2-7; 9 nucleotides agree with TRBD1. The germline V gene encodes CDR1 PRHDT and CDR2 FYEKMQ (reference sequence). The CDR3 runs 14 residues. V gave up 5 bases and J gave up 1 base; unmatched junction bases: 3. The CDR3 nucleotides are TGTGCCAGCAGCCCAGGGACAGGGTCCTACGAGCAGTACTTC. Translation gives CASSPGTGSYEQYF.

The gene calls are TRBV6-1 and TRBJ1-2; D gene uncertain. Trimming stripped 6 bases from V and 4 bases from J, with 12 bases between. Per the germline V gene, CDR1 is MNHNS and CDR2 is SASEGT. This CDR3 is built from 13 residues. The CDR3: CASRTITFYGYTF. CDR3 sequence (DNA): TGTGCCAGCAGAACAATCACCTTCTATGGCTACACCTTC.

The chain employs TRBV28 and TRBJ1-1, with 7 bases that match TRBD1. Germline V gives CDR1 MDHEN, CDR2 SYDVKM. This CDR3 spans 14 amino acids. Unmatched junction bases numbered 9, after V lost 5 bases and J lost 6 bases. The CDR3 nucleotides read TGTGCCAGCAGTCCCCTTAGGGGGCGGGCTGAAGCTTTCTTT. This encodes CASSPLRGRAEAFF.

Points on this clone: This sample includes further DNA sequences coding for the same CDR3. J is TRBJ1-1 and V is TRBV30; D is uncertain. Germline values: CDR1 GTSNPN, CDR2 SVGIG (reference sequence). V was clipped by 0 bases and J by 0 bases, with 5 bases between them. The length of the CDR3 is 13 residues. The CDR3 nucleotides are TGTGCCTGGAGTGTCGCGGTGAACACTGAAGCTTTCTTT. It encodes CAWSVAVNTEAFF.

The chain carries TRBV7-9 and TRBJ2-3; no clear D gene. V lost 5 bases and J lost 0, with 12 bases in between. The V gene's germline CDR1 is SEHNR and CDR2 FQNEAQ (reference sequence). The CDR3 spans 15 residues. The CDR3 loop reads CASSPPGISTDTQYF. As DNA, the CDR3 is TGTGCCAGCAGCCCCCCTGGGATTAGCACAGATACGCAGTATTTT. Full variable domain (missing parts from reference TRBV7-9 and TRBJ2-3): DTGVSQNPRHKITKRGQNVTFRCDPISEHNRLYWYRQTLGQGPEFLTYFQNEAQLEKSRLLSDRFSAERPKGSFSTLEIQRTEQGDSAMYLCASSPPGISTDTQYFGPGTRLTVL.

The V call is TRBV28, the J call TRBJ2-7; no clear D. Germline V gene sequence: CDR1 MDHEN, CDR2 SYDVKM. V was trimmed by 1 base and J by 0 bases, leaving 7 bases between them. The CDR3 loop spans 14 amino acids. CDR3 sequence (DNA): TGTGCCAGCAGTTTATCGCTGAGCTCCTACGAGCAGTACTTC. This codes for CASSLSLSSYEQYF. Filled out from reference TRBV28 and TRBJ2-7, the complete variable domain reads DVKVTQSSRYLVKRTGEKVFLECVQDMDHENMFWYRQDPGLGLRLIYFSYDVKMKEKGDIPEGYSVSREKKERFSLILESASTNQTSMYLCASSLSLSSYEQYFGPGTRLTVT.

In its sample, this clone was seen a few times. J is TRBJ1-1 and V is TRBV28; 8 bases match TRBD1. The ends lost 8 bases at V and 2 bases at J; junction bases unmatched: 7. This CDR3 has 14 residues. Germline CDR1 is MDHEN and CDR2 is SYDVKM. In DNA, the CDR3 is TGTGCCAGCGACAGGGGTCCTTCAAACACTGAAGCTTTCTTT. This translates into CASDRGPSNTEAFF.

In this sample, this clone turned up a few times. The V gene is TRBV6-6, the J gene TRBJ1-6; D gene ambiguous. Germline-derived CDR1 and CDR2 are MNHNY and SVGAGI (reference sequence). The CDR3 is 14 amino acids. Between the trimmed V and J ends, which lost 4 bases and 5 bases, there was a span of 9 bases. The CDR3 DNA reads TGTGCCAGCAGTTTTCGACTGGATAATTCACCCCTCCACTTT. Encoded protein: CASSFRLDNSPLHF.

The chain carries TRBV4-3 and TRBJ2-7, with TRBD2 identical over 9 bases. This CDR3 has 17 amino acids. Germline V CDR1 and CDR2: LGHNA, YSLEER. Trimming cost V 0 bases and J 6 bases; bases outside gene matches: 12. CDR3 residues: CASSQDLRLAGYFEQYF. CDR3 DNA: TGCGCCAGCAGCCAAGATCTTCGGCTAGCGGGATATTTCGAGCAGTACTTC.

This clone was detected once. The rearrangement joins TRBV13 to TRBJ2-7, with D possibly TRBD2 on 7 matching bases. From germline, CDR1 is PRHDT and CDR2 FYEKMQ (reference sequence). The germline V and J ends were trimmed by 1 base and 2 bases, with 12 bases remaining between them. The CDR3 loop spans 15 amino acids. The CDR3 DNA is TGTGCCAGCAGCTTAGAGGGGGGGGCCGCCTACGAGCAGTACTTC. Its protein product is CASSLEGGAAYEQYF.

This clone was seen more than once but under ten times. The rearrangement joins TRBV6-6 to TRBJ1-6, with D uncertain. Trimming took off 5 bases at V and 4 bases at J, with 9 bases between the two ends. Germline values: CDR1 MNHNY, CDR2 SVGAGI (reference sequence). The CDR3 runs 14 residues. The CDR3 is CASSLPDYNSPLHF. CDR3 nucleotide sequence: TGTGCCAGCAGTCTGCCCGATTATAATTCACCCCTCCACTTT.

The V gene is TRBV28, the J gene TRBJ1-5; 9 nucleotides match TRBD1. The V gene end was trimmed by 5 bases and the J gene end by 6 bases; junction bases not matched to a gene: 5. Germline CDR1 is MDHEN and CDR2 is SYDVKM. The CDR3 has 14 residues. The CDR3 protein is CASSLGTGSQPQHF. The CDR3 bases are TGTGCCAGCAGTCTCGGGACAGGGAGTCAGCCCCAGCATTTT.

The rearrangement links TRBV5-1 to TRBJ2-5; unclear D gene. CDR1 is SGHRS and CDR2 is YFSETQ in the germline V gene. CDR3 length equals 14 residues. Between the trimmed V and J ends, which lost 0 bases and 5 bases, there was a span of 11 bases. In DNA form, the CDR3 reads TGCGCCAGCAGCTTGGCCTCCGACTGGGAGACCCAGTACTTC. Protein: CASSLASDWETQYF.

The rearrangement links TRBV27 to TRBJ1-1; the D gene is possibly TRBD1 (5 bases). The ends were cut back, 6 bases at V and 1 base at J, with 21 bases in the middle. Germline V gene sequence: CDR1 MNHEY, CDR2 SMNVEV (reference sequence). The CDR3 spans 17 residues. The CDR3 reads CASSLMGRAWGNTEAFF. The CDR3 DNA sequence: TGTGCCAGCAGCCTAATGGGACGGGCGTGGGGGAACACTGAAGCTTTCTTT.

The sample holds a few counts of this clone. The chain recombines TRBV11-2 with TRBJ1-1, with D hard to call. This CDR3 has 12 residues. The ends were cut back, 4 bases at V and 2 bases at J, with 5 bases in the middle. The V gene's germline CDR1 is SGHAT and CDR2 FQNNGV. The DNA of the CDR3 is TGTGCCAGCAGCTCACGTAACACTGAAGCTTTCTTT. This codes for CASSSRNTEAFF.

The V call is TRBV28, the J call TRBJ2-5; D possibly corresponds to TRBD2 (6 bases). The CDR3 extends over 14 amino acids. Trimming took off 3 bases at V and 5 bases at J, with 13 bases between the two ends. CDR1 is MDHEN and CDR2 is SYDVKM in the germline V gene. The CDR3 sequence is CASSFPGTQETQYF. In DNA form, the CDR3 reads TGTGCCAGCAGTTTTCCCGGGACTCAGGAGACCCAGTACTTC.

The V and J genes are TRBV10-3 and TRBJ2-1; TRBD1 matches at 10 bases. Germline CDR1 is ENHRY and CDR2 is SYGVKD. V gave up 7 bases and J gave up 15 bases; unmatched junction bases: 9. This CDR3 is built from 12 residues. CDR3: CAINQPGQGSFF. The CDR3 DNA reads as TGTGCCATCAACCAGCCGGGACAGGGGTCGTTCTTC.

The J gene is TRBJ2-1, the V gene TRBV2; TRBD2 matches 8 bases. J was trimmed by 2 bases and V by 6 bases; bases with no gene match: 6. CDR3 length: 15 amino acids. Germline loops: CDR1 SNHLY, CDR2 FYNNEI. The CDR3, as DNA: TGTGCCAGCAGAGAGGGACTAGAAACCTACAATGAGCAGTTCTTC. This encodes CASREGLETYNEQFF. Full variable domain (remainder filled in from reference TRBV2 and TRBJ2-1): EPEVTQTPSHQVTQMGQEVILRCVPISNHLYFYWYRQILGQKVEFLVSFYNNEISEKSEIFDDQFSVERPDGSNFTLKIRSTKLEDSAMYFCASREGLETYNEQFFGPGTRLTVL.

The chain links TRBV7-9 to TRBJ2-3; TRBD1 might be the D (5 bases). There are 17 residues in the CDR3. V lost 0 bases, J lost 5 bases, and 18 bases lay in between. Germline CDR1 is SEHNR and CDR2 is FQNEAQ (reference sequence). CDR3 coding DNA: TGTGCCAGCAGCTTAGCGGTCAGGGCAAGGATCAGAGATACGCAGTATTTT. This sequence encodes CASSLAVRARIRDTQYF.

This clone came up once. This chain joins TRBV5-4 and TRBJ1-3; D is uncertain. There are 16 residues in the CDR3. CDR1 and CDR2 from the germline V gene are SGHNT and YYREEE (reference sequence). Trimming stripped 4 bases from V and 2 bases from J, with 16 bases between. The CDR3 region has the DNA TGTGCCAGCAGCACAGCCATGGGAGAACCTGGAAACACCATATATTTT. It codes for CASSTAMGEPGNTIYF.

In DNA, the CDR3 is TGTGCCAGCAGCTTGTCGCTTGGTAGCGGGAGCACAGATACGCAGTATTTT. The encoded protein is CASSLSLGSGSTDTQYF. The chain is built from TRBV5-4 and TRBJ2-3; 7 positions match TRBD2. The germline V gene encodes CDR1 SGHNT and CDR2 YYREEE (reference sequence). The CDR3 has 17 residues. Trimming cost V 1 base and J 0 bases; bases outside gene matches: 8.

The chain employs TRBV4-1 and TRBJ1-1, with D maybe TRBD1 (6 bases). This CDR3 contains 17 residues. The germline V gene has CDR1 MGHRA and CDR2 YSYEKL. The ends were cut back, 6 bases at V and 1 base at J, with 21 bases in the middle. Here the CDR3 DNA reads TGCGCCAGCAGAAGGGGGGGAAACGGCAGGGAGAACACTGAAGCTTTCTTT. This gives the protein CASRRGGNGRENTEAFF.

This chain uses TRBV5-6 with TRBJ1-2; no clear D. Germline CDR1 SGHDT, CDR2 YYEEEE. The CDR3 has 13 residues. V was shortened by 1 base and J by 2 bases, with 6 bases between the two germline ends. The CDR3 loop reads CASSLPSNYGYTF. CDR3 bases: TGTGCCAGCAGCTTGCCGAGCAACTATGGCTACACCTTC. Full variable domain (missing parts from reference TRBV5-6 and TRBJ1-2): DAGVTQSPTHLIKTRGQQVTLRCSPKSGHDTVSWYQQALGQGPQFIFQYYEEEERQRGNFPDRFSGHQFPNYSSELNVNALLLGDSALYLCASSLPSNYGYTFGSGTRLTVV.

Note on this clone: With a far larger clone one base away, a read error is the likely cause. The genes are TRBV30 and TRBJ2-2; D may correspond to TRBD1 or TRBD2 (5 bases each). The CDR3 is made up of 12 amino acids. V dropped 5 bases and J dropped 7 bases, with 11 bases sitting between them. Germline assignment: CDR1 GTSNPN and CDR2 SVGIG (reference sequence). The CDR3 sequence: CAWGGGIGELFF. CDR3 coding DNA: TGTGCCTGGGGTGGGGGAATCGGGGAGCTGTTTTTT.

The chain joins TRBV19 to TRBJ2-7, with TRBD1 identical over 9 bases. Germline lookup yields CDR1 LNHDA and CDR2 SQIVND (reference sequence). The V gene end was trimmed by 5 bases and the J gene end by 5 bases; junction bases not matched to a gene: 7. The CDR3 is 14 amino acids. Here the CDR3 DNA reads TGTGCCAGTAGTTCCGGGACAGGGTTCCACGAGCAGTACTTC. Translating it yields CASSSGTGFHEQYF.